This passage covers 21 T cell receptor beta chains from one sample sequenced in a study of T cells in localized non-small cell lung cancer. Method: immunoSEQ multiplex PCR; TCRdb's copy keeps in-frame clones and lacks some. The data show under 65,000 clones, over 75% seen once. The specimen comprised peripheral blood, sampled before any cancer treatment. The receptors shown here come from an older female donor with stage II squamous cell lung carcinoma.

The chain is built from TRBV2 and TRBJ2-2; tentative D call: TRBD2 (6 bases). V was pared by 6 bases and J by 6 bases, with 14 bases between. Germline V gene data show CDR1 as SNHLY and CDR2 as FYNNEI. This CDR3 has 14 residues. CDR3 amino acids: CASREGSQAGELFF. The CDR3, as DNA: TGTGCCAGCAGGGAGGGATCTCAAGCCGGGGAGCTGTTTTTT.

This clone was detected once. The chain employs TRBV19 and TRBJ1-1; 7 nucleotides align to TRBD1. V shed 9 bases, J shed 5 bases, and the junction held 12 bases outside the gene matches. This CDR3 spans 14 amino acids. Germline lookup yields CDR1 LNHDA and CDR2 SQIVND (reference sequence). The CDR3 loop is CASKLGQQRTEAFF. In DNA, the CDR3 is TGTGCCAGCAAATTGGGACAGCAAAGGACTGAAGCTTTCTTT.

There are a few counts of this clone. The chain joins TRBV6-5 to TRBJ2-7; possible D gene TRBD2, 6 bases. This CDR3 is built from 13 residues. Between the trimmed V and J ends, which lost 5 bases and 0 bases, there was a span of 8 bases. Per germline, CDR1 MNHEY and CDR2 SVGAGI. The chain's CDR3 is CASSGGFSYEQYF. CDR3 bases: TGTGCCAGCAGTGGGGGGTTCTCCTACGAGCAGTACTTC.

J is TRBJ1-1 and V is TRBV11-1; D might be TRBD1 (5 bases). Germline assignment: CDR1 SGHAT and CDR2 FQDESV (reference sequence). V lost 5 bases, J lost 4 bases, and 14 bases lay in between. The CDR3 totals 14 residues. This CDR3 is CASSLRSGGTEAFF. The CDR3 bases are TGTGCCAGCAGCCTAAGGTCCGGGGGCACTGAAGCTTTCTTT.

The rearrangement uses TRBV30 and TRBJ1-2; the D gene is possibly TRBD1 (6 bases). The germline V gene has CDR1 GTSNPN and CDR2 SVGIG (reference sequence). The CDR3 consists of 13 residues. With 4 bases removed from V and 5 bases from J, the gap between germline ends came to 14 bases. CDR3 region: CAWNQGREYGYTF. CDR3 coding DNA: TGTGCCTGGAATCAGGGGCGTGAGTATGGCTACACCTTC.

The chain combines TRBV18 with TRBJ1-4, with D maybe TRBD1 (6 bases). The CDR3 has 15 residues. With 2 bases removed from V and 5 bases from J, the gap between germline ends came to 12 bases. Germline V gene sequence: CDR1 KGHSH, CDR2 LQKENI. The CDR3 coding sequence is TGTGCCAGCTCACCAACGGGACAAAAGAATGAAAAACTGTTTTTT. Translation: CASSPTGQKNEKLFF.

This rearrangement joins TRBV7-2 to TRBJ1-5, with 7 bases aligning to TRBD1. With 2 bases clipped from V and 1 base from J, the junction kept 2 bases outside the gene matches. This CDR3 has 15 amino acids. Germline V CDR1 and CDR2: SGHTA, FQGNSA. CDR3 nucleotides: TGTGCCAGCAGCTTACAGACAGGGAGCAATCAGCCCCAGCATTTT. Its protein product is CASSLQTGSNQPQHF.

V and J are TRBV5-4 and TRBJ1-3; D ambiguous. The CDR3 covers 13 residues. Deletions cut 1 base from V and 9 bases from J, with 11 bases between. Germline assignment: CDR1 SGHNT and CDR2 YYREEE (reference sequence). The CDR3 region is CASSLLGVSTIYF. CDR3 nucleotide sequence: TGTGCCAGCAGCTTGCTTGGGGTATCCACCATATATTTT.

CDR3 nucleotides: TGTGCCAGCAGTTCGGAAGGGGGTTCGGGGGAAAAACTGTTTTTT. Protein sequence: CASSSEGGSGEKLFF. V and J are TRBV28 and TRBJ1-4, with D possibly TRBD1 on 6 matching bases. CDR1 and CDR2 from the germline V gene are MDHEN and SYDVKM. V was shortened by 4 bases and J by 8 bases, with 17 bases between the two germline ends. This CDR3 has 15 residues.

This chain uses TRBV5-1 with TRBJ2-3; D is uncertain. The CDR3 covers 12 residues. Trimming removed 5 bases from V and 2 bases from J, with 6 bases in between. Germline assignment: CDR1 SGHRS and CDR2 YFSETQ. The CDR3 sequence is CASSSSTDTQYF. In nucleotides, the CDR3 is TGCGCCAGCAGTTCCTCCACAGATACGCAGTATTTT.

V gene TRBV9 combines with J gene TRBJ2-1; tentative D call: TRBD1 (6 bases). The germline CDR1 and CDR2 sequences are SGDLS and YYNGEE. The CDR3 has 16 amino acids. V was pared by 0 bases and J by 2 bases, with 12 bases between. Written as DNA, the CDR3 is TGTGCCAGCAGCGTAGGGAACAGGGCGCCCTACAATGAGCAGTTCTTC. Encoded protein: CASSVGNRAPYNEQFF.

The V and J genes are TRBV2 and TRBJ1-5, with TRBD1 identical over 8 bases. The germline V gene has CDR1 SNHLY and CDR2 FYNNEI. The length of the CDR3 is 14 residues. The V and J ends lost 5 bases and 8 bases, in that order; junction bases with no gene match: 8. CDR3 bases: TGTGCCAGCAGTACAGACAGGGGCGGGGAGCCCCAGCATTTT. This encodes CASSTDRGGEPQHF.

By proportion, this clone is medium-sized (0.01 to 0.1%). The CDR3 sequence: CASSEVGDGSGNTIYF. For the CDR3, the DNA is TGTGCCAGCAGTGAAGTGGGGGACGGCTCTGGAAACACCATATATTTT. The chain is built from TRBV6-1 and TRBJ1-3; possibly TRBD1 for D (5 bases). CDR1 is MNHNS, CDR2 SASEGT, per germline. Trimming took 1 base from V and 0 from J, leaving 10 bases between them. This CDR3 is 16 amino acids long.

This chain uses TRBV13 with TRBJ2-5, with TRBD2 matching over 15 bases. V lost 5 bases, J lost 2 bases, and 6 bases stayed unmatched. Germline values: CDR1 PRHDT, CDR2 FYEKMQ (reference sequence). This CDR3 has 17 residues. DNA of the CDR3: TGTGCCAGCAGCACCGGGACTAGCGGGGGGCCTCAAGAGACCCAGTACTTC. Protein sequence: CASSTGTSGGPQETQYF. Filled out from reference TRBV13 and TRBJ2-5, the complete variable domain reads AAGVIQSPRHLIKEKRETATLKCYPIPRHDTVYWYQQGPGQDPQFLISFYEKMQSDKGSIPDRFSAQQFSDYHSELNMSSLELGDSALYFCASSTGTSGGPQETQYFGPGTRLLVL.

This chain connects TRBV6-6 to TRBJ1-2; 8 nucleotides line up with TRBD1. J lost 4 bases, V lost 5 bases, and 6 bases had no gene match. The CDR3 loop spans 14 amino acids. The V gene's germline CDR1 is MNHNY and CDR2 SVGAGI (reference sequence). This chain's CDR3 is CASSLDRVAYGYTF. In DNA form, the CDR3 reads TGTGCCAGCAGTCTGGACAGGGTGGCCTATGGCTACACCTTC.

The chain carries TRBV5-4 and TRBJ2-1; D gene ambiguous. The CDR3 extends over 13 amino acids. Trimming took off 4 bases at V and 9 bases at J, with 14 bases between the two ends. The germline V gene encodes CDR1 SGHNT and CDR2 YYREEE (reference sequence). The CDR3 DNA follows: TGTGCCAGCAGCCCGTCACAGAGTTTTGAGCAGTTCTTC. It yields the protein CASSPSQSFEQFF.

The chain employs TRBV7-9 and TRBJ1-1, with 7 bases identical to TRBD1. V was pared by 6 bases and J by 5 bases, with 12 bases of the junction left unmatched. There are 15 residues in the CDR3. Germline values: CDR1 SEHNR, CDR2 FQNEAQ (reference sequence). CDR3 nucleotides: TGTGCCAGCAGTTTGGTCAGGGGGTCTAATACTGAAGCTTTCTTT. This encodes CASSLVRGSNTEAFF.

This rearrangement joins TRBV5-1 to TRBJ1-3; D gene uncertain. With 4 bases removed from V and 0 bases from J, the gap between germline ends came to 20 bases. The CDR3 length is 18 residues. Germline CDR1 reads SGHRS; CDR2 reads YFSETQ. The CDR3 DNA sequence: TGCGCCAGCAGCCCGCGTTCTGGCAGGCAAATCTCTGGAAACACCATATATTTT. Protein: CASSPRSGRQISGNTIYF.

The chain employs TRBV7-6 and TRBJ1-2; the D gene is possibly TRBD1 (5 bases). This CDR3 has 16 amino acids. The V and J ends lost 4 bases and 0 bases respectively, with 15 bases between them. Germline CDR1 is SGHVS and CDR2 is FNYEAQ. The CDR3 DNA sequence: TGTGCCAGCAGCTCTGTCCGGGACCAAGCTAACTATGGCTACACCTTC. Translation gives CASSSVRDQANYGYTF.

The V call is TRBV15, the J call TRBJ2-1, with D possibly called TRBD1 or TRBD2 (6 bases each). This CDR3 has 15 residues. Germline CDR1 and CDR2: LNHNV and YYDKDF (reference sequence). V was trimmed by 6 bases and J by 6 bases, leaving 18 bases between them. CDR3 amino acids: CATSNPTGAFNEQFF. The CDR3, as DNA: TGTGCCACCAGTAATCCAACGGGGGCTTTCAATGAGCAGTTCTTC.

This chain joins TRBV7-9 and TRBJ1-2; D not resolved. There are 14 residues in the CDR3. Germline V lookup: CDR1 SEHNR, CDR2 FQNEAQ (reference sequence). With 1 base removed from V and 2 bases from J, the gap between germline ends came to 8 bases. The CDR3 DNA is TGTGCCAGCAGCTTAGTAGGAGAAAACTATGGCTACACCTTC. The encoded protein is CASSLVGENYGYTF.